Included here is one T cell receptor beta chain sequence, with context. No antigen is known for it. A read error may explain this, as a much larger clone is one base away. cDNA synthesis was performed by 5'RACE with 10-nucleotide random UMIs. TCRdb called the 5' RACE reads again in MiXCR, with one record for every CDR3 protein. Of about 87,000 distinct CDR3 sequences detected, roughly 3.5% appear once; the ten largest clones hold 2.9%. This sample is drawn from a study of neurological immune-mediated disorders. Broader study findings: Multiple sclerosis, the disease with the least TCR clonal expansion, fell below healthy controls, whereas HTLV-1-associated myelopathy showed the most.

Preparation of the unsorted libraries drew on 2 million PBMCs stored at -80 C. This CDR3 spans 14 amino acids. Trimming removed 10 bases at V and 0 bases at J, with 16 bases between. Germline V lookup: CDR1 MNHEY, CDR2 SVGAGI. This receptor was identified in a woman aged 45-65 years with multiple sclerosis. Sequenced sample: PBMCs. The rearrangement joins TRBV6-5 to TRBJ2-7; tentatively, D is TRBD2 (5 bases). The CDR3 bases are TGTGCCACCAGACCGGGAAAGGGCTCCTACGAGCAGTACTTC. Amino acids: CATRPGKGSYEQYF.